Each of the 30 T cell receptor beta chains below was sequenced from the same sample in a study of molecular identifiers for immune sequencing clone quantification. TCRdb analysed the PCR reads with MiXCR anew, one entry per CDR3 protein. The data contain nearly 55,000 distinct CDR3 sequences, 35% to 40% of them singletons. The specimen sequenced was naive CD8+ T cells from blood, with Jurkat cell RNA spiked in. Subset: FACS-sorted CD8+CD4-CCR7+CD45RA+ naive T cells. Source of these receptors: a human donor in good health. Some libraries in this study had Jurkat cell RNA spiked in.

J is TRBJ2-2 and V is TRBV6-5, with 13 bases lining up with TRBD2. After removal of 0 bases from V and 2 bases from J, the junction contained 0 bases not matched to a gene. The CDR3 runs 17 residues. Germline V gene data show CDR1 as MNHEY and CDR2 as SVGAGI. The CDR3 DNA reads TGTGCCAGCAGTTACTCGGGACTAGCGGGAAACACCGGGGAGCTGTTTTTT. Amino acids: CASSYSGLAGNTGELFF.

This clonotype was counted at least ten times. This chain connects TRBV7-9 to TRBJ2-3; no firm D call. Trimming pared 7 bases from V and 3 bases from J, leaving 8 bases between. Germline CDR1 is SEHNR and CDR2 is FQNEAQ (reference sequence). This CDR3 has 12 amino acids. Here the CDR3 reads CASTHRTDTQYF. In nucleotides, the CDR3 is TGTGCCAGCACCCATAGAACAGATACGCAGTATTTT.

There are many counts of this clonotype. The genes are TRBV7-3 and TRBJ1-1, with D unresolved. Germline assignment: CDR1 SGHTA and CDR2 FQGTGA. The V gene lost 5 bases and the J gene lost 4 bases, with 14 bases spanning the gap. CDR3 length: 14 amino acids. CDR3 bases: TGTGCCAGCAGCCCTACCTTCGGGAGCACTGAAGCTTTCTTT. It yields the protein CASSPTFGSTEAFF. Variable domain in full (rest from reference TRBV7-3 and TRBJ1-1): GAGVSQTPSNKVTEKGKYVELRCDPISGHTALYWYRQSLGQGPEFLIYFQGTGAADDSGLPNDRFFAVRPEGSVSTLKIQRTERGDSAVYLCASSPTFGSTEAFFGQGTRLTVV.

The V gene is TRBV28, the J gene TRBJ1-1; 7 bases line up with TRBD1. The CDR3 runs 15 residues. J was trimmed by 5 bases and V by 5 bases; bases with no gene match: 11. Germline values: CDR1 MDHEN, CDR2 SYDVKM. Here the CDR3 reads CASSPPDRVGTEAFF. CDR3 DNA sequence: TGTGCCAGCAGTCCGCCCGACAGGGTTGGGACTGAAGCTTTCTTT. The variable domain in full, completed from reference TRBV28 and TRBJ1-1, reads DVKVTQSSRYLVKRTGEKVFLECVQDMDHENMFWYRQDPGLGLRLIYFSYDVKMKEKGDIPEGYSVSREKKERFSLILESASTNQTSMYLCASSPPDRVGTEAFFGQGTRLTVV.

This clonotype occurred many times. CDR3 coding DNA: TGTGCCAGCAGTTTCGGTGGGCAGCCCCAGCATTTT. Amino acids: CASSFGGQPQHF. The chain has TRBV28 and TRBJ1-5; D unresolved. With 3 bases removed from V and 7 bases from J, the gap between germline ends came to 7 bases. The CDR3 contains 12 residues. Germline V gene data show CDR1 as MDHEN and CDR2 as SYDVKM.

To note about this clonotype: One base away lies a much larger clone, so this may be a sequencing read error. The V and J genes are TRBV10-3 and TRBJ1-5, with D possibly being TRBD1 (6 bases). Trimming shortened V by 8 bases and J by 5 bases, and 13 bases separated the two germline ends. This CDR3 contains 13 residues. Per germline, CDR1 ENHRY and CDR2 SYGVKD. Here the CDR3 reads CAIGSAGDQPQHF. In DNA form, the CDR3 reads TGTGCCATCGGGAGTGCAGGGGATCAGCCCCAGCATTTT.

This chain uses TRBV5-4 with TRBJ2-5; D not certain. The CDR3 is made up of 13 amino acids. The germline V gene has CDR1 SGHNT and CDR2 YYREEE (reference sequence). The V end was cut by 6 bases, the J end by 2 bases, with 11 bases between. CDR3 sequence reads: CASNPDGQETQYF. The CDR3 DNA reads as TGTGCCAGCAACCCGGACGGACAAGAGACCCAGTACTTC.

On this clonotype itself: This clone may be a read error of a much larger clone one base away. The chain recombines TRBV7-6 with TRBJ1-1; TRBD1 might be the D (6 bases). Germline loops: CDR1 SGHVS, CDR2 FNYEAQ. CDR3 length equals 15 residues. CDR3 sequence (DNA): TGTGCCAGCAGCTCATACAGGGCCCCGGACACTGAAGCTTCCTTT. This sequence encodes CASSSYRAPDTEASF.

Many counts were recorded for this clonotype. The chain is built from TRBV6-5 and TRBJ2-3; D is uncertain. Trimming took off 8 bases at V and 2 bases at J, with 8 bases between the two ends. CDR1 and CDR2 from the germline V gene are MNHEY and SVGAGI. This CDR3 has 12 amino acids. The CDR3 DNA is TGTGCCAGCCGGGCCATCACAGATACGCAGTATTTT. Its translation: CASRAITDTQYF.

This clonotype turned up a few times. The rearrangement uses TRBV4-3 and TRBJ2-7, with 12 nucleotides matching TRBD2. The CDR3 has 14 amino acids. V was pared by 3 bases and J by 4 bases, with 1 base of the junction left unmatched. Germline V lookup: CDR1 LGHNA, CDR2 YSLEER. The DNA of the CDR3 is TGCGCCAGCAGCCATGGACTAGCGGGATACGAGCAGTACTTC. Translating it yields CASSHGLAGYEQYF.

This clonotype was seen more than once but under ten times. The chain has TRBV5-1 and TRBJ2-7; 7 bases are a match to TRBD1. The CDR3 contains 12 residues. After removal of 6 bases from V and 7 bases from J, the junction contained 7 bases not matched to a gene. CDR1 and CDR2 from the germline V gene are SGHRS and YFSETQ. CDR3 residues: CASNRGREEQYF. The CDR3 DNA is TGCGCCAGCAACAGGGGACGAGAAGAGCAGTACTTC.

The rearrangement uses TRBV5-6 and TRBJ1-1; TRBD1 is a possible D gene (6 bases). Germline assignment: CDR1 SGHDT and CDR2 YYEEEE. With 5 bases removed from V and 0 bases from J, the gap between germline ends came to 8 bases. The CDR3 is 13 amino acids. The CDR3 here is CASRGQMNTEAFF. Written as DNA, the CDR3 is TGTGCCAGCAGAGGACAGATGAACACTGAAGCTTTCTTT.

This chain links TRBV5-1 with TRBJ2-3; possible D gene TRBD2, 5 bases. The CDR3 consists of 15 residues. V lost 8 bases and J lost 2, with 18 bases in between. The germline gives CDR1 SGHRS, CDR2 YFSETQ. In nucleotides, the CDR3 is TGCGCCAGAAAATCACCGGGAAAGAACACAGATACGCAGTATTTT. Translated: CARKSPGKNTDTQYF.

The V and J genes are TRBV7-6 and TRBJ1-5; D not resolved. The germline V and J ends were trimmed by 0 bases and 3 bases, with 3 bases remaining between them. CDR1 SGHVS and CDR2 FNYEAQ come from the germline V gene. CDR3 size: 13 residues. CDR3 residues: CASSLAYNQPQHF. In nucleotides, the CDR3 is TGTGCCAGCAGCTTAGCATACAATCAGCCCCAGCATTTT.

This clonotype has just one count. The chain is built from TRBV7-9 and TRBJ2-1; D perhaps matches TRBD1 (5 bases). Germline CDR1 and CDR2: SEHNR and FQNEAQ (reference sequence). This CDR3 is built from 14 residues. Trimming removed 3 bases at V and 5 bases at J, with 11 bases between. CDR3 sequence reads: CASSFQGLDNEQFF. The CDR3 coding sequence is TGTGCCAGCAGCTTCCAGGGCTTGGACAATGAGCAGTTCTTC. Drawing the rest from reference TRBV7-9 and TRBJ2-1, the complete variable domain is DTGVSQNPRHKITKRGQNVTFRCDPISEHNRLYWYRQTLGQGPEFLTYFQNEAQLEKSRLLSDRFSAERPKGSFSTLEIQRTEQGDSAMYLCASSFQGLDNEQFFGPGTRLTVL.

In regard to this clonotype: It may be a read error: a sequence one base away is much more abundant. The rearrangement uses TRBV4-1 and TRBJ2-5; no clear D. CDR3 size: 14 residues. Deletions cut 1 base from V and 4 bases from J, with 10 bases between. Germline V gene sequence: CDR1 MGHRA, CDR2 YSYEKL. The CDR3 region has the DNA TGCGCCAGCAGCCAAGCGGATAGACTAGAGACCCAGTACTTC. Translation gives CASSQADRLETQYF.

The chain carries TRBV6-5 and TRBJ2-7, with D perhaps TRBD1 (6 bases). The ends were cut back, 6 bases at V and 2 bases at J, with 11 bases in the middle. Germline values: CDR1 MNHEY, CDR2 SVGAGI. The CDR3 extends over 13 amino acids. The DNA for the CDR3 is TGTGCCAGCAGCCTACAGGGACCCTACGAGCAGTACTTC. Translated: CASSLQGPYEQYF.

This clonotype was observed a handful of times. CDR3 loop: CSARVGQGWNTGELFF. The CDR3 DNA follows: TGCAGTGCCCGTGTGGGTCAGGGATGGAACACCGGGGAGCTGTTTTTT. V gene TRBV20-1 combines with J gene TRBJ2-2; D is perhaps TRBD1 (5 bases). V lost 6 bases and J lost 1, with 18 bases in between. The CDR3 extends over 16 amino acids. Germline CDR1 is DFQATT and CDR2 is SNEGSKA (reference sequence).

V and J are TRBV28 and TRBJ2-7; D gene uncertain. Germline V gives CDR1 MDHEN, CDR2 SYDVKM. V lost 8 bases and J lost 3, with 8 bases in between. The length of the CDR3 is 11 residues. CDR3 coding DNA: TGTGCCAGCTCGAATAACTACGAGCAGTACTTC. This translates into CASSNNYEQYF.

The rearrangement links TRBV4-1 to TRBJ2-5; a weak D match, TRBD2 (7 bases). The V end lost 3 bases, the J end lost 9 bases, and 23 bases lay between the germline ends. This CDR3 spans 16 amino acids. Germline V gene lookup returns CDR1 MGHRA and CDR2 YSYEKL. The CDR3 reads CASSQYQGGGRDAQYF. The CDR3 nucleotides are TGCGCCAGCAGCCAGTACCAGGGAGGGGGAAGAGATGCCCAGTACTTC.

Comment on this clonotype: A much bigger clone sits one base away, suggesting this may be a read error. This chain connects TRBV25-1 to TRBJ2-7; D remains unclear. CDR1 and CDR2 (germline): MGHDK, SYGVNS. CDR3 length: 15 residues. The CDR3 DNA reads as TGTGCCAGCAGTGAATTTGTTACAGCTATATACGAGCGGTACTTC. It is translated as CASSEFVTAIYERYF.

This clonotype was recorded many times. The CDR3 coding sequence is TGTGCCAGCAGCTTGGCAGGGGCCGGGTACGAGCAGTACTTC. Translating gives CASSLAGAGYEQYF. The chain has TRBV7-6 and TRBJ2-7; tentatively, D is TRBD1 (6 bases). Germline V gene data show CDR1 as SGHVS and CDR2 as FNYEAQ. Trimming shortened V by 3 bases and J by 4 bases, and 13 bases separated the two germline ends. This CDR3 has 14 residues.

This clonotype appeared many times. The V gene is TRBV28, the J gene TRBJ1-1; D unclear. CDR1 and CDR2 from the germline V gene are MDHEN and SYDVKM. Trimming took 5 bases from V and 5 from J, leaving 15 bases between them. This CDR3 has 14 residues. The CDR3 sequence is CASSPLRPRTEAFF. The DNA of the CDR3 is TGTGCCAGCAGTCCCCTCCGGCCCCGGACTGAAGCTTTCTTT. The full variable domain, completed using reference TRBV28 and TRBJ1-1, is DVKVTQSSRYLVKRTGEKVFLECVQDMDHENMFWYRQDPGLGLRLIYFSYDVKMKEKGDIPEGYSVSREKKERFSLILESASTNQTSMYLCASSPLRPRTEAFFGQGTRLTVV.

This clonotype was detected many times. The chain employs TRBV13 and TRBJ2-1; tentative D call: TRBD2 (6 bases). The germline V gene has CDR1 PRHDT and CDR2 FYEKMQ (reference sequence). Trimming took off 4 bases at V and 0 bases at J, with 7 bases between the two ends. The CDR3 is 14 residues long. In nucleotides, the CDR3 is TGTGCCAGCAGCTCGACTAGCTCCTACAATGAGCAGTTCTTC. As protein: CASSSTSSYNEQFF.

For this clonotype: One end of the junction fails to match germline, which may point to a read error. V gene TRBV29-1 combines with J gene TRBJ2-7; either TRBD1 or TRBD2 may fit D (6 bases each). The CDR3 has 12 residues. Germline-derived CDR1 and CDR2 are SQVTM and ANQGSEA. For the CDR3, the DNA is TGCAGCGCAACCTACGGGGGCGGCGAGCAGCACTTC. This encodes CSATYGGGEQHF.

This clonotype has just a few counts. This chain connects TRBV2 to TRBJ2-7; tentatively, D is TRBD1 (5 bases). The V gene lost 6 bases and the J gene lost 9 bases, with 9 bases spanning the gap. Germline V gene sequence: CDR1 SNHLY, CDR2 FYNNEI. This CDR3 is built from 10 residues. Here the CDR3 reads CASRQGWQYF. The CDR3 DNA is TGTGCCAGCAGGCAGGGTTGGCAGTACTTC.

This clonotype has more than one count but fewer than ten. The chain joins TRBV27 to TRBJ2-5; D is perhaps TRBD1 (6 bases). This CDR3 has 15 residues. Germline V gene data show CDR1 as MNHEY and CDR2 as SMNVEV (reference sequence). V lost 5 bases to trimming and J lost 0 bases, with 13 bases between them. This CDR3 reads CASSLFGTYQETQYF. The CDR3 bases are TGTGCCAGCAGTCTCTTCGGGACATACCAAGAGACCCAGTACTTC.

V and J are TRBV7-6 and TRBJ2-7; D is possibly TRBD2 (6 bases). V was clipped by 5 bases and J by 7 bases, with 21 bases between them. CDR1 SGHVS and CDR2 FNYEAQ come from the germline V gene. The CDR3 is made up of 15 amino acids. In DNA, the CDR3 is TGTGCCAGCAGCGACCTGGGACTGGGCTGTAGGGAGCAGTACTTC. Its protein product is CASSDLGLGCREQYF.

This clonotype was picked up a small number of times. V and J are TRBV6-1 and TRBJ2-2; 9 positions match TRBD1. J gave up 2 bases and V 5 bases, and 9 bases lay outside the gene matches. CDR3 size: 17 residues. Germline V CDR1 and CDR2: MNHNS, SASEGT. The CDR3 DNA is TGTGCCAGCAGTCCCTGGACAGGGGCGATAAACACCGGGGAGCTGTTTTTT. This sequence encodes CASSPWTGAINTGELFF.

The rearrangement uses TRBV4-1 and TRBJ2-1, with D unclear. Germline assignment: CDR1 MGHRA and CDR2 YSYEKL. Trimming removed 8 bases at V and 6 bases at J, with 11 bases between. This CDR3 comprises 12 residues. CDR3 in DNA: TGCGCCAGCGAAAGTAGAGCCAATGAGCAGTTCTTC. This sequence encodes CASESRANEQFF.